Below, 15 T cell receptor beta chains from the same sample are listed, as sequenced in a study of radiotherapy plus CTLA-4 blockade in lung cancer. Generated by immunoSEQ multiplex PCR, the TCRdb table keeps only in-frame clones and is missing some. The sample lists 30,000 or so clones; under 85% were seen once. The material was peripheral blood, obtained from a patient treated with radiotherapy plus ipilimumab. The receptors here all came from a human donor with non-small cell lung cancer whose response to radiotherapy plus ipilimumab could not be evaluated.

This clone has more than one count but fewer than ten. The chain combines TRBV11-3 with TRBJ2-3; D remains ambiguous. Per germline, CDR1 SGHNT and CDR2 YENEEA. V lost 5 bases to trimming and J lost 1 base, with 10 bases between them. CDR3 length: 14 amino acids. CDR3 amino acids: CASSQTRGTDTQYF. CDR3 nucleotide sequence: TGTGCCAGCAGCCAAACCCGGGGCACAGATACGCAGTATTTT.

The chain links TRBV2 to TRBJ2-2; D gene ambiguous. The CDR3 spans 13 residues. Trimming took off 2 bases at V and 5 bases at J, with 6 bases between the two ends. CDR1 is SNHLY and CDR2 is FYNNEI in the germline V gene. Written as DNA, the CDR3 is TGTGCCAGCAGTGAACTAGTGACCGGGGAGCTGTTTTTT. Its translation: CASSELVTGELFF.

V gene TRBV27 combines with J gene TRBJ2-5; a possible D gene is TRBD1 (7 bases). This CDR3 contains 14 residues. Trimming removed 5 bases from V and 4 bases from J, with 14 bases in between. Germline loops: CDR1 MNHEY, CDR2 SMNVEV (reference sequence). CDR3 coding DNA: TGTGCCAGCAGTCTCTCAGGGGGGCGAGAGACCCAGTACTTC. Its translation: CASSLSGGRETQYF.

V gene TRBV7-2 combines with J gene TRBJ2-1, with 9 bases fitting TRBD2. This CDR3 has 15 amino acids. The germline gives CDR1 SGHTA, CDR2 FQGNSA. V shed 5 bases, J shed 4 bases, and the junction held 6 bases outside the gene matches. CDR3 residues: CASSVWREGYNEQFF. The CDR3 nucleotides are TGTGCCAGCAGCGTTTGGCGGGAGGGATACAATGAGCAGTTCTTC.

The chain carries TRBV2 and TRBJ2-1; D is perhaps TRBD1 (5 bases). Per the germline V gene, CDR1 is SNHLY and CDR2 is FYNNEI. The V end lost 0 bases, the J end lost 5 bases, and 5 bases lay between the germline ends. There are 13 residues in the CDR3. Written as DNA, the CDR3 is TGTGCCAGCAGTGAAGCAGGGGACAATGAGCAGTTCTTC. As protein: CASSEAGDNEQFF.

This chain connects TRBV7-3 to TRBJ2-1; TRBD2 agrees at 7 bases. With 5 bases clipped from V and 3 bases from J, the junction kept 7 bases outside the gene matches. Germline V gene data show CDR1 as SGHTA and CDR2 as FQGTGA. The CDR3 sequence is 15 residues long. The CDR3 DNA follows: TGTGCCAGCAGCCCATCCAGCGGGAACTACAATGAGCAGTTCTTC. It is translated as CASSPSSGNYNEQFF.

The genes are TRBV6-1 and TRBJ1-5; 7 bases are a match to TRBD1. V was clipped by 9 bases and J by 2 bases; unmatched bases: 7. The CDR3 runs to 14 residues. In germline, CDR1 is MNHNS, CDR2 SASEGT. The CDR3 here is CASSGGRGNQPQHF. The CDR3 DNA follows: TGTGCCAGTTCAGGGGGGCGCGGCAATCAGCCCCAGCATTTT.

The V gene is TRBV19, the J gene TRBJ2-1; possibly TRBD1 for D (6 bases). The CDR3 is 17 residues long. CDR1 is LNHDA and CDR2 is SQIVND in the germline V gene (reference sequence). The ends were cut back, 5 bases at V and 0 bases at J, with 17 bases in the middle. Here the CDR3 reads CASSSYPQGSSYNEQFF. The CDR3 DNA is TGTGCCAGTAGTTCGTACCCGCAGGGGAGCTCCTACAATGAGCAGTTCTTC.

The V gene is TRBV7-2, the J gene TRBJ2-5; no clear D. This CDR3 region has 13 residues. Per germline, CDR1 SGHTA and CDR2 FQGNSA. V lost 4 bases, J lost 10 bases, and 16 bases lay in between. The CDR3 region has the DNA TGTGCCAGCAGCTCCAGAATTTTAAACGACCAGTACTTC. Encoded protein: CASSSRILNDQYF.

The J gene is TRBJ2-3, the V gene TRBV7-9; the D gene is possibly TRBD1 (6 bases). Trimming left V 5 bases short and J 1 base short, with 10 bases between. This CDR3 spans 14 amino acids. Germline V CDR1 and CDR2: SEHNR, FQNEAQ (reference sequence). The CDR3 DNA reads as TGTGCCAGCAGCAAACAGGGAGGCACAGATACGCAGTATTTT. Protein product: CASSKQGGTDTQYF.

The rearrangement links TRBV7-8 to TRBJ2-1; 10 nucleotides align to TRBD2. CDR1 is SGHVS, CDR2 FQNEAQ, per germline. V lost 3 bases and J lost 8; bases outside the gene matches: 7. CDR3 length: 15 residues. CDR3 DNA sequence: TGTGCCAGCAGCTTGGGTCCTAGCGGGAGCCATGAGCAGTTCTTC. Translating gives CASSLGPSGSHEQFF.

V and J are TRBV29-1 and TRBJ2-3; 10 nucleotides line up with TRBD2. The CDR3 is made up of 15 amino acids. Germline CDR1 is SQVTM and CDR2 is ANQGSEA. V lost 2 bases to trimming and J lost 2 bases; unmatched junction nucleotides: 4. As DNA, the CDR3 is TGCAGCGTTGAATTAGCGGGAGGACCCACAGATACGCAGTATTTT. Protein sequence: CSVELAGGPTDTQYF.

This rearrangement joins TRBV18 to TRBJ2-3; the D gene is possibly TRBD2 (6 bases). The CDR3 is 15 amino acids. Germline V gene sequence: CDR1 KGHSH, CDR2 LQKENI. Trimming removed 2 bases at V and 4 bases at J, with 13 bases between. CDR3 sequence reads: CASSPAGNRADTQYF. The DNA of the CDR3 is TGTGCCAGCTCACCAGCGGGAAATAGAGCAGATACGCAGTATTTT.

CDR3 in DNA: TGCGCCAGCAGCCCGGGGGGGACGGGGAATGAAAAACTGTTTTTT. This sequence encodes CASSPGGTGNEKLFF. The chain joins TRBV5-1 to TRBJ1-4, with D possibly being TRBD1 (5 bases). V lost 4 bases and J lost 5, with 15 bases in between. Germline CDR1 SGHRS, CDR2 YFSETQ. CDR3 length: 15 amino acids.

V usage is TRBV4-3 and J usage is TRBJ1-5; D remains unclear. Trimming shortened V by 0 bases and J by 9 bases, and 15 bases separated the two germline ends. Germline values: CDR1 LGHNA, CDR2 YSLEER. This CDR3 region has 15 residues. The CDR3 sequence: CASSQDARSGRPQHF. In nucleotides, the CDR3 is TGCGCCAGCAGCCAAGACGCTCGCTCGGGTCGGCCCCAGCATTTT.